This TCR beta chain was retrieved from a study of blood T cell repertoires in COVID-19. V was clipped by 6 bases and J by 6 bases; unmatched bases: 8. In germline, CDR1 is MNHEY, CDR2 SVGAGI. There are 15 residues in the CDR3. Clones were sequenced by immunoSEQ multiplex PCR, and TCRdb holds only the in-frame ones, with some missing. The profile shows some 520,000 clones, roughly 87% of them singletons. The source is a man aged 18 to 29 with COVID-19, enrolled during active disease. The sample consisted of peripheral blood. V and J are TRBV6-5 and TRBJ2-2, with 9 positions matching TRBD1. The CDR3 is CASSLRTGEAGELFF. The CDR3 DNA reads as TGTGCCAGCAGCCTCCGGACAGGGGAGGCCGGGGAGCTGTTTTTT.